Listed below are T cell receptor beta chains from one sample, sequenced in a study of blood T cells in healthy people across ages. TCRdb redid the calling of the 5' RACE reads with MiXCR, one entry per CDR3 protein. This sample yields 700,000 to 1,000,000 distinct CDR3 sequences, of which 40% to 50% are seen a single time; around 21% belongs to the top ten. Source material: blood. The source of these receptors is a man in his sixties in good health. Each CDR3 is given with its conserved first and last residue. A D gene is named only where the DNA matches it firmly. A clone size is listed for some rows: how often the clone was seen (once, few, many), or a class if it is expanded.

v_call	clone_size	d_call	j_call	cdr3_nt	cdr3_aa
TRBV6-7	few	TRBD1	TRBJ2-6	TGTGCCAGCAGTTCCCAGGACAGGGGGCGATTCTCTGGGGCCAACGTCCTGACTTTC	CASSSQDRGRFSGANVLTF
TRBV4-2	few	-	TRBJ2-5	TGTGCCAGCAGCCAAGCCTACGGGACAAACCAAGAGACCCAGTACTTC	CASSQAYGTNQETQYF
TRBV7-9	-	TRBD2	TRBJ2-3	TGTGCCAGCAGCTTAGCGGGGACTAGCGGGGTCACAGATACGCAGTATTTT	CASSLAGTSGVTDTQYF
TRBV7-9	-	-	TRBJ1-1	TGTGCCAGCAGCTTAGACGGGGTTGGCACTGAAGCTTTCTTT	CASSLDGVGTEAFF
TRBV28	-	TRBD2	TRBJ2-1	TGTGCCAGCAGCGAATTTGGGACTAGCGAATACAATGAGCAGTTCTTC	CASSEFGTSEYNEQFF
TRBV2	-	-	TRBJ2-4	TGTGCCAGCAGTGATTCGGGGCATAGAAACATTCAGTACTTC	CASSDSGHRNIQYF
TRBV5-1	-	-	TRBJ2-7	TGCGCCGGCAGCTTGTATGGGGGCCACTACGAGCAGTACTTC	CAGSLYGGHYEQYF
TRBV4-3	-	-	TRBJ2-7	TGCGCCAGCAGCCAAGATGGGGTCGGGGGCAATGAGCAGTACTTC	CASSQDGVGGNEQYF
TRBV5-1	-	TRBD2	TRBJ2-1	TGCGCCAGCAGCATCGGACTAGCGGGACCAAATGAGCAGTTCTTC	CASSIGLAGPNEQFF
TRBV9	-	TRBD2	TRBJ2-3	TGTGCCGGCAGCGTAGAAGGGACTAGTGATACGCAGTATTTT	CAGSVEGTSDTQYF
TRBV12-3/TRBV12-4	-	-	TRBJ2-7	TGTGCCAGCAGTGCCTATGGTGGAAACTACGAGCAGTACTTC	CASSAYGGNYEQYF
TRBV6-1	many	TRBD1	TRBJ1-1	TGTGCCAGCAGCTTGACAGGGGGCTCTACTGAAGCTTTCTTT	CASSLTGGSTEAFF
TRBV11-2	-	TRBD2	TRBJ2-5	TGTGCCAGCAGCTTACATCCTAGCGGGGGCCAAGAGACCCAGTACTTC	CASSLHPSGGQETQYF
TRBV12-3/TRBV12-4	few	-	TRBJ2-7	TGTGCCAGCAGTTTTAATCAGGCGGGCTACGAGCAGTACTTC	CASSFNQAGYEQYF
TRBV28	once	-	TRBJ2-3	TGTGCCAGCAGTTTTTTACCCAGGAGTTACACAGATACGCAGTATTTT	CASSFLPRSYTDTQYF
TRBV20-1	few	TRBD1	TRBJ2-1	TGCAGTGCTAGAGACCGGGACAGCGGATACAATGAGCAGTTCTTC	CSARDRDSGYNEQFF